A single sample gave rise to the 17 T cell receptor beta chains below, sequenced in a study of blood T cells in healthy people across ages. Next came a second PCR, run for about 7 to 12 cycles, which used a sample-barcoded 5' primer along with a J-beta primer mix. TCRdb processed the 5' RACE reads anew with MiXCR; each CDR3 protein has one entry. Among fewer than 2,000,000 distinct CDR3 sequences listed, about 31% were seen once. Source material: blood. These receptors were collected from a woman younger than 45 in good health.

The chain employs TRBV20-1 and TRBJ1-4; the D is unclear. Germline lookup yields CDR1 DFQATT and CDR2 SNEGSKA (reference sequence). V lost 6 bases and J 0 bases, leaving 11 bases between the germline ends. The CDR3 runs 14 residues. Written as DNA, the CDR3 is TGCAGTGCCGGGCCCTACGCAACTAATGAAAAACTGTTTTTT. Amino acids: CSAGPYATNEKLFF.

This clonotype has a handful of counts. The rearrangement joins TRBV4-1 to TRBJ2-3; TRBD2 aligns across 14 bases. Germline assignment: CDR1 MGHRA and CDR2 YSYEKL. The V segment lost 6 bases and the J segment 6 bases; nucleotides outside the gene matches: 8. The CDR3 loop spans 16 amino acids. The CDR3 region has the DNA TGCGCCAGCAGTCCAAGTAGACTAGCGGGGGGGGATACGCAGTATTTT. Its translation: CASSPSRLAGGDTQYF.

This clonotype was counted ten times or more. The CDR3 coding sequence is TGTGCCAGCAGTTTGCAGACGGAGCAGTACTTC. Its translation: CASSLQTEQYF. The gene calls are TRBV28 and TRBJ2-7, with unresolved D. Germline CDR1 is MDHEN and CDR2 is SYDVKM. The V and J ends lost 3 bases and 7 bases respectively, with 7 bases between them. The CDR3 totals 11 residues.

This clonotype was counted only a few times. The gene calls are TRBV11-2 and TRBJ2-5; D is perhaps TRBD2 (6 bases). Germline-derived CDR1 and CDR2 are SGHAT and FQNNGV. V gave up 0 bases and J gave up 3 bases, with 17 bases separating them. CDR3 size: 17 residues. The CDR3, as DNA: TGTGCCAGCAGCTTAGATTGGGAGGTGCGGGGAAAAGAGACCCAGTACTTC. The encoded protein is CASSLDWEVRGKETQYF.

The V gene is TRBV29-1, the J gene TRBJ2-3, with 7 bases matching TRBD2. Germline trimming cut 0 bases from V and 2 bases from J; bases unmatched to any gene: 5. Germline V gene lookup returns CDR1 SQVTM and CDR2 ANQGSEA. The CDR3 has 15 residues. The CDR3: CSVEEPSGNTDTQYF. The CDR3 DNA reads as TGCAGCGTTGAAGAACCTAGCGGCAACACAGATACGCAGTATTTT.

A few counts support this clonotype. The chain joins TRBV7-8 to TRBJ1-2; 8 bases line up with TRBD1. The CDR3 consists of 14 residues. After removal of 6 bases from V and 7 bases from J, the junction contained 10 bases not matched to a gene. The germline V gene encodes CDR1 SGHVS and CDR2 FQNEAQ. The chain's CDR3 is CASSSREQGGGYTF. The CDR3 bases are TGTGCCAGCAGTTCCAGGGAACAGGGGGGTGGCTACACCTTC.

The chain joins TRBV25-1 to TRBJ2-2, with 11 positions matching TRBD1. This CDR3 has 18 amino acids. Trimming removed 5 bases from V and 2 bases from J; junction bases left unmatched: 10. Germline loops: CDR1 MGHDK, CDR2 SYGVNS. The CDR3 loop reads CASSPILGTGGNTGELFF. The CDR3, as DNA: TGTGCCAGCAGTCCTATTCTAGGGACAGGGGGAAACACCGGGGAGCTGTTTTTT.

Comments on this clonotype: Compared with germline, one end of the junction differs, possibly owing to a read error. CDR3 residues: CAGSLTRGSNEQFF. CDR3 sequence (DNA): TGTGCCGGCAGCTTAACGCGCGGTTCCAATGAGCAGTTCTTC. The rearrangement uses TRBV7-3 and TRBJ2-1, with D uncertain. The CDR3 contains 14 residues. In germline, CDR1 is SGHTA, CDR2 FQGTGA.

In this sample, this clonotype turned up many times. V usage is TRBV29-1 and J usage is TRBJ2-1, with 9 nucleotides matching TRBD1. CDR1 is SQVTM and CDR2 is ANQGSEA in the germline V gene. CDR3 length equals 15 residues. V shed 2 bases, J shed 3 bases, and the junction held 5 bases outside the gene matches. CDR3: CSVERDRVNYNEQFF. CDR3 DNA sequence: TGCAGCGTTGAAAGGGACAGGGTCAACTACAATGAGCAGTTCTTC.

The rearrangement joins TRBV20-1 to TRBJ1-2, with D tentatively TRBD1 (5 bases). CDR3 length: 16 residues. The V gene lost 1 base and the J gene lost 2 bases, with 17 bases spanning the gap. The germline V gene has CDR1 DFQATT and CDR2 SNEGSKA (reference sequence). DNA of the CDR3: TGCAGTGCTAGAGTTCGAGTCGGGGCTGTGAACTATGGCTACACCTTC. Residues: CSARVRVGAVNYGYTF.

On this clonotype itself: At one end the junction does not follow the germline gene, possibly because of a read error. This sequence joins TRBV10-3 and TRBJ2-1; weak D call: TRBD2 (5 bases). The CDR3 is made up of 14 amino acids. Looked up from germline, CDR1 is ENHRY and CDR2 is SYGVKD. The CDR3 loop is CAIGEPTRVGEQFF. In DNA form, the CDR3 reads TGTGCCATCGGTGAGCCAACTAGAGTGGGTGAGCAGTTCTTC.

The rearrangement joins TRBV5-1 to TRBJ2-5; D is uncertain. The V and J ends lost 7 bases and 5 bases respectively, with 18 bases between them. This CDR3 is 14 amino acids long. The germline V gene encodes CDR1 SGHRS and CDR2 YFSETQ. CDR3 amino acids: CASAPLWTYETQYF. The DNA of the CDR3 is TGCGCCAGCGCGCCCCTCTGGACGTACGAGACCCAGTACTTC.

The rearrangement joins TRBV27 to TRBJ2-2; possible D gene TRBD2, 6 bases. The CDR3 sequence is 14 residues long. CDR1 is MNHEY, CDR2 SMNVEV, per germline (reference sequence). V lost 4 bases and J lost 4, with 10 bases in between. The CDR3 nucleotides are TGTGCCAGCAGTTGGAGGGTCTTCACCGGGGAGCTGTTTTTT. As protein: CASSWRVFTGELFF.

This clonotype was counted a single time. One end of the junction does not line up with germline, which may come from a read error. The V and J genes are TRBV18 and TRBJ2-3; D perhaps matches TRBD1 (7 bases). Germline V CDR1 and CDR2: KGHSH, LQKENI. The CDR3 is 13 amino acids. The CDR3 DNA reads TGTGCCAGCTCACTCGACAGGGAGGATACGCGGTATTTT. This gives the protein CASSLDREDTRYF.

The rearrangement links TRBV27 to TRBJ2-3; a possible D gene is TRBD1 (7 bases). From germline, CDR1 is MNHEY and CDR2 SMNVEV (reference sequence). This CDR3 is 16 amino acids long. V was cut by 7 bases and J by 2 bases, with 19 bases left in between. CDR3 in DNA: TGTGCCAGCAATGCCGGAGGGACAGAAGTCACAGATACGCAGTATTTT. Protein product: CASNAGGTEVTDTQYF.

V is TRBV7-2 and J is TRBJ2-5; D is perhaps TRBD1 or TRBD2 (6 bases each). Near its end, the DNA agrees better with TRBJ2-7, so the J call may be wrong. CDR3 size: 15 residues. Germline V CDR1 and CDR2: SGHTA, FQGNSA. CDR3 amino acids: CASSLVGGAANEQYF. Here the CDR3 DNA reads TGTGCCAGCAGCTTAGTCGGGGGCGCAGCGAACGAGCAGTACTTC.

This clonotype appeared a few times. The V call is TRBV2, the J call TRBJ1-2; tentatively, D is TRBD1 (5 bases). Per germline, CDR1 SNHLY and CDR2 FYNNEI. The CDR3 contains 16 residues. V lost 4 bases, J lost 3 bases, and 18 bases lay in between. DNA for the CDR3: TGTGCCAGCAGTGTGGGGACTATAAAGATGGACTATGGCTACACCTTC. Translated, it gives CASSVGTIKMDYGYTF.